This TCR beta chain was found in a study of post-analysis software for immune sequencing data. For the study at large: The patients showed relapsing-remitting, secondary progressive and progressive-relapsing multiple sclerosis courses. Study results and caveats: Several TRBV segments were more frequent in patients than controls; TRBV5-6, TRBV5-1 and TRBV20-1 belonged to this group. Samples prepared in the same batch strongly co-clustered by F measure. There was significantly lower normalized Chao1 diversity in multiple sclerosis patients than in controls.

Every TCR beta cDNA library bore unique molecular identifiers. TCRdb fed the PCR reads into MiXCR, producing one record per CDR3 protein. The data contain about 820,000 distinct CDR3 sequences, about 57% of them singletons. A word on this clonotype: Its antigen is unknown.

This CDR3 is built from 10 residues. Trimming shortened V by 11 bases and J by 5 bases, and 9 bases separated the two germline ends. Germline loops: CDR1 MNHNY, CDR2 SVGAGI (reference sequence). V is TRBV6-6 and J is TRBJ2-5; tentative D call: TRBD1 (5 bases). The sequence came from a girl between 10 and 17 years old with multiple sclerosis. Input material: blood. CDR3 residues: CAAGLETQYF. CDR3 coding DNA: TGTGCCGCAGGGTTGGAGACCCAGTACTTC.